This is a list of T cell receptor beta chains from one sample in a study of blood T cell repertoires in COVID-19. Sequencing used immunoSEQ multiplex PCR; TCRdb keeps in-frame clones, though not all of them. Counted here are 200,000 to 300,000 clones, more than 85% occurring once; the ten biggest clones make up around 5.1%. Input material: peripheral blood. These receptors all stem from a woman aged 60-75 years with COVID-19, enrolled during active disease. Each CDR3 is given with its conserved first and last residue. The D gene is left open where the match is weak. Expanded clones are given a class, and other clones once, few, many or no size at all.

size	D	V	J	DNA	CDR3
NA	NA	TRBV29-1	TRBJ2-7	TGCAGCGTTGCGGACAGCTACGAGCAGTACTTC	CSVADSYEQYF
NA	NA	TRBV5-4	TRBJ2-7	TGTGCCAGCAGCTTGGCGGGGCCGACGGGAGCCTACGAGCAGTACTTC	CASSLAGPTGAYEQYF
NA	TRBD1	TRBV5-4	TRBJ2-7	TGTGCCAGCAGCCCCCAGGGGGCCCTTACTCCAGAATTC	CASSPQGALTPEF
NA	NA	TRBV3-1/TRBV3-2	TRBJ1-2	TGTGCCAGCAGCCCTGTTGGACACCCCACCGCTAACTATGGCTACACCTTC	CASSPVGHPTANYGYTF
few	TRBD1	TRBV6-6	TRBJ1-2	TGTGCCAGCAGCTCAACGGACAGGGGAGGTGATGGCTACACCTTC	CASSSTDRGGDGYTF
NA	NA	TRBV5-4	TRBJ1-1	TGTGCCAGCAGCTTGTCTCGGGGTGAAGCTTTCTTT	CASSLSRGEAFF
NA	TRBD1	TRBV19	TRBJ2-2	TGTGCCAGTAGTGTCAGGGGGCGCTTCACCGGGGAGCTGTTTTTT	CASSVRGRFTGELFF
NA	NA	TRBV5-1	TRBJ1-2	TGCGCCAGCAGCCCGGCGGGGGATCTTTACTATGGCTACACCTTC	CASSPAGDLYYGYTF
NA	TRBD1	TRBV27	TRBJ1-2	TGTGCCAGCAGTAGAGGAGACAGGGATCACCTTGGCTACACCTTC	CASSRGDRDHLGYTF
NA	NA	TRBV10-3	TRBJ1-5	TGTGCCATCAGTGACGGGTTACAGCCCCAGCATTTT	CAISDGLQPQHF
NA	NA	TRBV5-1	TRBJ1-1	TGCGCCAGCAGCTTGCGGGATGACACTCTAGCTTTCTTT	CASSLRDDTLAFF
NA	NA	TRBV6-5	TRBJ1-2	TGTGCCAGCAGAACAGGACCAGGCTCGGTCTATGGCTACACCTTC	CASRTGPGSVYGYTF
NA	NA	TRBV6-5	TRBJ1-2	TGTGCCAGCAGATTACGGGTTAGCGTGGGGAGTGGCTACACCTTC	CASRLRVSVGSGYTF
NA	NA	TRBV4-3	TRBJ2-5	TGCGCCAGCAGCCAAGATTTAGGACAGCAAGAGACCCAGTACTTC	CASSQDLGQQETQYF
NA	TRBD2	TRBV19	TRBJ2-1	TGTGCCAGTAGCCGTTACGGGACTAGCGGGCTCAATGAGCAGTTCTTC	CASSRYGTSGLNEQFF
NA	TRBD2	TRBV7-2	TRBJ2-3	TGTGCCAGCAGCATACTGAGCGGGAGGGCCCAAGATACGCAGTATTTT	CASSILSGRAQDTQYF
NA	TRBD1	TRBV6-1	TRBJ1-5	TGTGCCAGCAGCCTCCGGGACAGGGTACGGCAGCCCCAGCATTTT	CASSLRDRVRQPQHF
few	NA	TRBV19	TRBJ2-1	TGTGCCAGTAGCGTCATGCGGGACTTGGTTTATGAGCAGTTCTTC	CASSVMRDLVYEQFF
NA	TRBD2	TRBV7-3	TRBJ2-1	TGTGCCAGCAGCGTAGCGGGAGGGCCTGGCGATGAGCAGTTCTTC	CASSVAGGPGDEQFF
NA	TRBD2	TRBV7-3	TRBJ2-1	TGTGCCAGCAGCCCTCCGGGACTAGCCTACAATGAGCAGTTCTTC	CASSPPGLAYNEQFF
NA	NA	TRBV6-6	TRBJ1-4	TGTGCCAGCAGTTACTCAGCGGGGTGGGAAAAACTGTTTTTT	CASSYSAGWEKLFF
NA	NA	TRBV5-1	TRBJ1-6	TGCGCCAGCAGCTTGGTCCCGCCAGGGAGGAATTCACCCCTCCACTTT	CASSLVPPGRNSPLHF
NA	NA	TRBV9	TRBJ1-6	TGTGCCAGCAGCCGGACAGAAAGAAATTCACCCCTCCACTTT	CASSRTERNSPLHF
few	NA	TRBV10-3	TRBJ1-4	TGTGCCATCAGTGACCCGAAAGGGGGTGAAAAACTGTTTTTT	CAISDPKGGEKLFF
NA	TRBD1	TRBV28	TRBJ2-5	TGTGCCAGCAGTCTGGGGGACAGCCCCCAGTACTTC	CASSLGDSPQYF
NA	TRBD2	TRBV6-5	TRBJ2-1	TGTGCCAGCAGTTACCTGGGGGGGACTAGGAGGAATGAGCAGTTCTTC	CASSYLGGTRRNEQFF
NA	TRBD2	TRBV14	TRBJ2-7	TGTGCCAGCAGCATGGGACTAGCGGGAGCAGGGCAGTACTTC	CASSMGLAGAGQYF
NA	TRBD1	TRBV28	TRBJ2-5	TGTGCCAGCAGGGCACCACAGGGGGCGCTCGGGACCCAGTACTTC	CASRAPQGALGTQYF
NA	NA	TRBV18	TRBJ1-1	TGTGCCAGCTCGTCCGGCGGGGGCACTGAAGCTTTCTTT	CASSSGGGTEAFF
NA	TRBD1	TRBV7-9	TRBJ1-3	TGTGCCAGCAGCGACGGGACAGGTGTTTACTCTGGAAACACCATATATTTT	CASSDGTGVYSGNTIYF
NA	TRBD1	TRBV7-6	TRBJ2-3	TGTGCCAGCAGCCCGGGACAGGGTTCAGGTACAGATACGCAGTATTTT	CASSPGQGSGTDTQYF
NA	NA	TRBV30	TRBJ2-2	TGTGCCTGGAGTGGACTCCTGACCGGGGAGCTGTTTTTT	CAWSGLLTGELFF
NA	NA	TRBV11-2	TRBJ1-6	TGTGCCAGCAGCTTAGATGGCAGGGATAATTCACCCCTCCACTTT	CASSLDGRDNSPLHF
NA	TRBD1	TRBV11-2	TRBJ2-3	TGTGCCAGCAGCCACCGGACAGGGGGCGCAGATACGCAGTATTTT	CASSHRTGGADTQYF
NA	TRBD1	TRBV3-1/TRBV3-2	TRBJ1-1	TGTGCCAGCAGGGCAGGGGGGAACACTGAAGCTTTCTTT	CASRAGGNTEAFF
many	TRBD1	TRBV27	TRBJ2-1	TGTGCCAGCAGTTTAGAAAACAGGGGGGTACGTCATGAGCAGTTCTTC	CASSLENRGVRHEQFF
NA	NA	TRBV5-8	TRBJ2-6	TGTGCCAGCATTAGTTTCTATGGGGCCAACGTCCTGACTTTC	CASISFYGANVLTF
NA	NA	TRBV28	TRBJ2-4	TGTGCCAGCAGTTTACGGGACTTCAAAAACATTCAGTACTTC	CASSLRDFKNIQYF
few	TRBD1	TRBV18	TRBJ1-5	TGTGCCAGCTCACCTTATACAGGGGATAGCAATCAGCCCCAGCATTTT	CASSPYTGDSNQPQHF
NA	TRBD1	TRBV9	TRBJ2-3	TGTGCCAGCAGCGTAGCACAGGGGGCCGATACGCAGTATTTT	CASSVAQGADTQYF
once	TRBD2	TRBV5-1	TRBJ2-2	TGCGCCAGCAGCTTGGCCACTAGCGGGAGGGCCACTAACACCGGGGAGCTGTTTTTT	CASSLATSGRATNTGELFF
NA	TRBD2	TRBV18	TRBJ2-2	TGTGCCAGCTCCCCTGGGACTAGCGGAACGGAGCTGTTTTTT	CASSPGTSGTELFF
NA	TRBD2	TRBV5-4	TRBJ2-3	TGTGCCAGCAGCGATAGCGGGAGGGGCACAGATACGCAGTATTTT	CASSDSGRGTDTQYF
NA	NA	TRBV28	TRBJ2-3	TGTGCCAGCAGTCGGCCCGGGGGAACCCCGGACCATACGCAGTATTTT	CASSRPGGTPDHTQYF
NA	NA	TRBV29-1	TRBJ2-3	TGCAGCGTTGAGCACGGGGCAGATACGCAGTATTTT	CSVEHGADTQYF
NA	TRBD1	TRBV24-1	TRBJ2-1	TGTGCCACCAGTGACCAGGGACAGGGGTACAATGAGCAGTTCTTC	CATSDQGQGYNEQFF
NA	NA	TRBV18	TRBJ1-1	TGTGCCAGCTCACCACTCGGGGTTGGGACTGAAGCTTTCTTT	CASSPLGVGTEAFF
NA	TRBD1	TRBV6-5	TRBJ2-5	TGTGCCAGCAGTTACTCGGGACAGGGCTTTTGGTACTTC	CASSYSGQGFWYF
NA	NA	TRBV12-3/TRBV12-4	TRBJ1-6	TGTGCCAGCAGTTTATACGGAGGTCGGAGGCACTTT	CASSLYGGRRHF
NA	NA	TRBV29-1	TRBJ2-1	TGCAGCGTTGGTAGGCAGGTTTCCTACAATGAGCAGTTCTTC	CSVGRQVSYNEQFF
NA	NA	TRBV6-4	TRBJ1-1	TGTGCCATGCCCGCAATCGGGACATCCCGTCGTCGGACTGAAGCTTTCTTT	CAMPAIGTSRRRTEAFF
NA	NA	TRBV5-4	TRBJ2-4	TGTGCCAGCAGCTTGGCAGGGGCCAAAAACATTCAGTACTTC	CASSLAGAKNIQYF
NA	TRBD1	TRBV5-1	TRBJ2-3	TGCGCCAGCAGCGACCAAAAAACAGGGGCCCCCACAGATACGCAGTATTTT	CASSDQKTGAPTDTQYF
once	NA	TRBV7-9	TRBJ1-3	TGTGCCAGCAGCTCCGCCGGGACTTTAAACACCATATATTTT	CASSSAGTLNTIYF